This T cell receptor beta chain was observed in a study of CD8+ T cells in alopecia areata. Germline values: CDR1 SGHNT, CDR2 YENEEA. The CDR3 consists of 14 residues. Trimming removed 7 bases from V and 5 bases from J; junction bases left unmatched: 5. Treatment: oral pan-JAK inhibitor, 5-10 mg twice daily. Extracted from the samples, RNA was reverse transcribed into cDNA to serve as the sequencing template. Sequencing was performed with immunoSEQ multiplex PCR; in TCRdb, only in-frame clones are kept and a portion is missing. The sample contains about 200,000 clones, 50% to 70% of which appear only once.

The origin of this receptor is a human donor with alopecia areata. The sample was CD4+ T cells sorted from blood, taken at week 4, from a patient treated with tofacitinib. The V and J genes are TRBV11-3 and TRBJ2-2, with TRBD1 identical over 9 bases. CDR3 amino acids: CASNPGQGTGELFF. CDR3 DNA sequence: TGTGCCAGCAATCCCGGACAGGGGACCGGGGAGCTGTTTTTT.